This T cell receptor beta chain emerged from a study of shared clonotypes between healthy human individuals. Sequenced by immunoSEQ multiplex PCR; TCRdb stores in-frame clones only, minus some. The sample has approximately 1.5 million clones, approximately 98.5% seen once. The TCR was taken from a man aged 30 to 39 in good health. The sequenced material came from naive CD4+ T cells sorted from blood. The subset denotes: CD45RA+ positively selected.

The CDR3 region has the DNA TGCGCCAGCAGCTTGCTTTCTAGCGGGATCTACAATGAGCAGTTCTTC. Protein sequence: CASSLLSSGIYNEQFF. V usage is TRBV5-1 and J usage is TRBJ2-1; 9 nucleotides align to TRBD2. The CDR3 is 16 amino acids. With V trimmed by 1 base and J by 3 bases, 5 bases remained unmatched. Germline lookup yields CDR1 SGHRS and CDR2 YFSETQ.